This T cell receptor (beta chain) was captured in a study of T cell repertoires in cytomegalovirus infection. On this clonotype: Its antigen remains unknown.

Germline CDR1 reads SGHNT; CDR2 reads YYREEE (reference sequence). The CDR3 contains 15 residues. With V trimmed by 0 bases and J by 8 bases, 2 bases remained unmatched. Overall study findings and caveats: CMV-specific TCR beta clonotypes restricted by HLA-C were the ones dominating the ex vivo response. Based on cumulative public TCR beta family frequency, carriers of CMV plus the relevant HLA were identified.

TCRdb re-derived calls from the reads in MiXCR, one entry per CDR3 protein. The sample contains some 920,000 distinct CDR3 sequences, approximately 33% of which appear only once. This TCR came from a human donor in good health (CMV status not recorded). Some clones in this sample may be carry-over from other donors' samples. The specimen comprised cultured CD8+ T cells from PBMCs, sampled from culture after CMV antigen stimulation. This rearrangement joins TRBV5-4 to TRBJ2-1; TRBD2 aligns across 13 bases. The CDR3 protein is CASSLELAGGHEQFF. CDR3 sequence (DNA): TGTGCCAGCAGCTTGGAACTAGCGGGGGGGCATGAGCAGTTCTTC.